This T cell receptor (beta chain) came from a study of OX40 agonist ivuxolimab in advanced cancers. Repertoires were generated with immunoSEQ multiplex PCR, while TCRdb's copy carries only in-frame clones and drops some. The repertoire holds just under 75,000 clones, with around nine tenths as singletons. The V gene end was trimmed by 6 bases and the J gene end by 2 bases; junction bases not matched to a gene: 12. The germline gives CDR1 MGHRA, CDR2 YSYEKL. The CDR3 spans 16 residues. This sequence originates from an adult with an advanced solid tumor such as melanoma, head and neck, liver or kidney cancer. The gene calls are TRBV4-1 and TRBJ2-7, with TRBD1 identical over 8 bases. Here the sequenced sample was CD4+ or CD8+ T cells sorted from blood, taken in a trial of the OX40 agonist ivuxolimab. CDR3 region: CASRAVRDRSPYEQYF. The DNA for the CDR3 is TGCGCCAGCAGGGCGGTGAGGGACAGGAGCCCCTACGAGCAGTACTTC.